Listed below are T cell receptor beta chains from one sample, sequenced in a study of Tregs in tolerant kidney transplant recipients. Profiled with immunoSEQ multiplex PCR; TCRdb holds only in-frame clones, not every one. This sample has 95,000 or so clones; under 95% occur once, and the top ten carry 1.5% to 2%. Sequenced material: CD4+ T cells from blood (PBMCs), taken 12 months after the transplant. The receptor source for this set is a human patient who received a combined kidney and bone marrow transplant. Among the T cells, some may be from the graft donor. CDR3s include the opening cysteine and the closing phenylalanine or tryptophan. Fields, in order: J gene, CDR3 length, clone size, D gene, V gene, CDR3 protein, CDR3 DNA. D genes are given only for firm matches. Size is omitted from some rows. Given values are once, few, many or a class for expanded clones.

j_call: TRBJ2-2
cdr3_length: 16
clone_size: NA
d_call: NA
v_call: TRBV7-6
cdr3_aa: CASSLGFGGNTGELFF
cdr3_nt: TGTGCCAGCAGCTTAGGTTTTGGCGGAAACACCGGGGAGCTGTTTTTT

j_call: TRBJ1-1
cdr3_length: 14
clone_size: once
d_call: NA
v_call: TRBV11-1
cdr3_aa: CASSLPPLNTEAFF
cdr3_nt: TGTGCCAGCAGCTTACCTCCCCTGAACACTGAAGCTTTCTTT

j_call: TRBJ2-7
cdr3_length: 11
clone_size: NA
d_call: NA
v_call: TRBV28
cdr3_aa: CASRSMYEQYF
cdr3_nt: TGTGCCAGCAGGTCTATGTACGAGCAGTACTTC

j_call: TRBJ1-6
cdr3_length: 15
clone_size: once
d_call: NA
v_call: TRBV19
cdr3_aa: CASSTWGTLDSPLHF
cdr3_nt: TGTGCCAGTAGCACTTGGGGGACTCTCGATTCACCCCTCCACTTT

j_call: TRBJ1-3
cdr3_length: 16
clone_size: NA
d_call: TRBD1
v_call: TRBV19
cdr3_aa: CASTRTGTSSGNTIYF
cdr3_nt: TGTGCCAGTACCCGGACAGGAACGAGCTCTGGAAACACCATATATTTT

j_call: TRBJ2-7
cdr3_length: 17
clone_size: NA
d_call: TRBD2
v_call: TRBV10-3
cdr3_aa: CAISESGSWREDYEQYF
cdr3_nt: TGTGCCATCAGTGAGTCAGGGTCCTGGCGGGAGGACTACGAGCAGTACTTC

j_call: TRBJ2-7
cdr3_length: 14
clone_size: NA
d_call: TRBD1
v_call: TRBV11-1
cdr3_aa: CASSLGQVSYEQYF
cdr3_nt: TGTGCCAGCAGCTTGGGACAGGTCTCCTACGAGCAGTACTTC

j_call: TRBJ2-3
cdr3_length: 15
clone_size: NA
d_call: TRBD2
v_call: TRBV5-4
cdr3_aa: CASSSQRGSTDTQYF
cdr3_nt: TGTGCCAGCAGCTCCCAGCGGGGGTCCACAGATACGCAGTATTTT

j_call: TRBJ2-1
cdr3_length: 17
clone_size: NA
d_call: TRBD2
v_call: TRBV7-8
cdr3_aa: CASSLALLAGAYNEQFF
cdr3_nt: TGTGCCAGCAGCTTAGCCCTCCTAGCGGGGGCCTACAATGAGCAGTTCTTC

j_call: TRBJ2-7
cdr3_length: 14
clone_size: NA
d_call: TRBD2
v_call: TRBV7-2
cdr3_aa: CASSLAGGGFEQYF
cdr3_nt: TGTGCCAGCAGCCTAGCGGGAGGAGGTTTCGAGCAGTACTTC

j_call: TRBJ1-1
cdr3_length: 19
clone_size: NA
d_call: NA
v_call: TRBV4-1
cdr3_aa: CASSQDQGNRVGVNTEAFF
cdr3_nt: TGCGCCAGCAGCCAAGATCAAGGAAACAGGGTGGGGGTCAACACTGAAGCTTTCTTT

j_call: TRBJ2-3
cdr3_length: 15
clone_size: NA
d_call: TRBD1
v_call: TRBV30
cdr3_aa: CAWRRGQGGTDTQYF
cdr3_nt: TGTGCCTGGAGACGGGGACAGGGGGGCACAGATACGCAGTATTTT

j_call: TRBJ1-2
cdr3_length: 15
clone_size: NA
d_call: TRBD1
v_call: TRBV7-9
cdr3_aa: CASSLGGTGGYGYTF
cdr3_nt: TGTGCCAGCAGCTTAGGAGGGACAGGAGGATATGGCTACACCTTC

j_call: TRBJ2-2
cdr3_length: 16
clone_size: NA
d_call: NA
v_call: TRBV14
cdr3_aa: CASSRLGGANTGELFF
cdr3_nt: TGTGCCAGCAGCAGGCTTGGCGGGGCGAACACCGGGGAGCTGTTTTTT

j_call: TRBJ2-5
cdr3_length: 13
clone_size: NA
d_call: NA
v_call: TRBV29-1
cdr3_aa: CSVERGLGETQYF
cdr3_nt: TGCAGCGTTGAGCGCGGGCTCGGAGAGACCCAGTACTTC

j_call: TRBJ1-2
cdr3_length: 15
clone_size: NA
d_call: NA
v_call: TRBV7-2
cdr3_aa: CASSLSGGANYGYTF
cdr3_nt: TGTGCCAGCAGCTTAAGTGGCGGGGCGAACTATGGCTACACCTTC

j_call: TRBJ2-5
cdr3_length: 16
clone_size: NA
d_call: TRBD2
v_call: TRBV5-4
cdr3_aa: CASSFLAGGPVETQYF
cdr3_nt: TGTGCCAGCAGCTTCCTAGCGGGGGGGCCCGTAGAGACCCAGTACTTC

j_call: TRBJ2-5
cdr3_length: 15
clone_size: NA
d_call: TRBD2
v_call: TRBV7-9
cdr3_aa: CASSLWRGIKETQYF
cdr3_nt: TGTGCCAGCAGCTTATGGCGGGGGATAAAGGAGACCCAGTACTTC

j_call: TRBJ2-1
cdr3_length: 15
clone_size: NA
d_call: TRBD2
v_call: TRBV2
cdr3_aa: CASLSGRASYNEQFF
cdr3_nt: TGTGCCAGCCTTAGCGGGAGGGCCTCCTACAATGAGCAGTTCTTC

j_call: TRBJ2-5
cdr3_length: 15
clone_size: NA
d_call: NA
v_call: TRBV5-1
cdr3_aa: CASSFRGNPQETQYF
cdr3_nt: TGCGCCAGCAGCTTTAGAGGGAACCCCCAAGAGACCCAGTACTTC

j_call: TRBJ2-7
cdr3_length: 16
clone_size: NA
d_call: TRBD2
v_call: TRBV18
cdr3_aa: CASSPKRLAGAYEQYF
cdr3_nt: TGTGCCAGCTCACCAAAAAGGCTAGCGGGAGCCTACGAGCAGTACTTC

j_call: TRBJ2-7
cdr3_length: 15
clone_size: NA
d_call: NA
v_call: TRBV9
cdr3_aa: CASSVQGGARNEQYF
cdr3_nt: TGTGCCAGCAGCGTCCAAGGGGGGGCGCGGAACGAGCAGTACTTC

j_call: TRBJ2-2
cdr3_length: 15
clone_size: NA
d_call: NA
v_call: TRBV13
cdr3_aa: CASSPWAPRAGELFF
cdr3_nt: TGTGCCAGCAGCCCCTGGGCCCCGAGAGCCGGGGAGCTGTTTTTT

j_call: TRBJ2-2
cdr3_length: 19
clone_size: NA
d_call: NA
v_call: TRBV19
cdr3_aa: CASNPRSRILARNTGELFF
cdr3_nt: TGTGCCAGTAACCCCCGCTCTAGAATTCTAGCGAGGAACACCGGAGAGCTGTTTTTT

j_call: TRBJ1-6
cdr3_length: 13
clone_size: NA
d_call: NA
v_call: TRBV6-6
cdr3_aa: CASSYKQNSPLHF
cdr3_nt: TGTGCCAGCAGTTATAAACAGAATTCACCCCTCCACTTT

j_call: TRBJ2-3
cdr3_length: 15
clone_size: NA
d_call: TRBD1
v_call: TRBV10-3
cdr3_aa: CAISLGQGGTDTQYF
cdr3_nt: TGTGCCATCAGTCTCGGACAGGGAGGCACAGATACGCAGTATTTT

j_call: TRBJ2-7
cdr3_length: 13
clone_size: NA
d_call: NA
v_call: TRBV30
cdr3_aa: CAWGPPIPYEQYF
cdr3_nt: TGTGCCTGGGGGCCACCGATCCCCTACGAGCAGTACTTC

j_call: TRBJ1-1
cdr3_length: 15
clone_size: NA
d_call: NA
v_call: TRBV11-3
cdr3_aa: CASSLDSGDRTEAFF
cdr3_nt: TGTGCCAGCAGCTTAGATAGCGGTGACAGAACTGAAGCTTTCTTT

j_call: TRBJ1-2
cdr3_length: 13
clone_size: once
d_call: NA
v_call: TRBV5-5
cdr3_aa: CASSPGLNYGYTF
cdr3_nt: TGTGCCAGCAGCCCAGGGTTAAACTATGGCTACACCTTC

j_call: TRBJ1-1
cdr3_length: 13
clone_size: NA
d_call: TRBD1
v_call: TRBV10-3
cdr3_aa: CAISADRGTEAFF
cdr3_nt: TGTGCCATCAGTGCGGACAGGGGCACTGAAGCTTTCTTT

j_call: TRBJ1-2
cdr3_length: 16
clone_size: NA
d_call: TRBD1
v_call: TRBV9
cdr3_aa: CASSVATTGWAYGYTF
cdr3_nt: TGTGCCAGCAGCGTAGCTACGACAGGGTGGGCCTATGGCTACACCTTC

j_call: TRBJ1-5
cdr3_length: 14
clone_size: NA
d_call: NA
v_call: TRBV6-5
cdr3_aa: CASSYRGRDQPQHF
cdr3_nt: TGTGCCAGCAGTTACAGGGGAAGGGATCAGCCCCAGCATTTT

j_call: TRBJ2-3
cdr3_length: 14
clone_size: NA
d_call: NA
v_call: TRBV7-2
cdr3_aa: CASSSTGVTDTQYF
cdr3_nt: TGTGCCAGCAGCTCCACAGGAGTCACAGATACGCAGTATTTT

j_call: TRBJ2-5
cdr3_length: 15
clone_size: NA
d_call: TRBD2
v_call: TRBV12-5
cdr3_aa: CASGLSAGGQETQYF
cdr3_nt: TGTGCTAGTGGTTTGAGCGCGGGGGGGCAAGAGACCCAGTACTTC

j_call: TRBJ1-1
cdr3_length: 13
clone_size: once
d_call: NA
v_call: TRBV5-4
cdr3_aa: CASSLQGNTEAFF
cdr3_nt: TGTGCCAGCAGCTTGCAGGGGAACACTGAAGCTTTCTTT

j_call: TRBJ2-7
cdr3_length: 16
clone_size: NA
d_call: TRBD2
v_call: TRBV5-1
cdr3_aa: CASSLGPGLAAYEQYF
cdr3_nt: TGCGCCAGCAGCTTGGGGCCGGGACTAGCGGCCTACGAGCAGTACTTC

j_call: TRBJ2-7
cdr3_length: 16
clone_size: NA
d_call: NA
v_call: TRBV18
cdr3_aa: CASSPPRPRGSYEQYF
cdr3_nt: TGTGCCAGCTCACCACCGAGACCCAGGGGCTCCTACGAGCAGTACTTC

j_call: TRBJ1-4
cdr3_length: 14
clone_size: few
d_call: TRBD1
v_call: TRBV10-3
cdr3_aa: CAISEGTGLEKLFF
cdr3_nt: TGTGCCATCAGTGAGGGGACAGGGCTTGAAAAACTGTTTTTT

j_call: TRBJ2-1
cdr3_length: 16
clone_size: NA
d_call: TRBD1
v_call: TRBV29-1
cdr3_aa: CSVNRGQAVVLNEQFF
cdr3_nt: TGCAGCGTTAACCGGGGACAGGCCGTTGTATTAAATGAGCAGTTCTTC

j_call: TRBJ2-5
cdr3_length: 15
clone_size: NA
d_call: TRBD2
v_call: TRBV6-6
cdr3_aa: CASSRGGSGKETQYF
cdr3_nt: TGTGCCAGCAGCCGAGGTGGTAGCGGGAAAGAGACCCAGTACTTC

j_call: TRBJ2-5
cdr3_length: 17
clone_size: NA
d_call: TRBD2
v_call: TRBV7-9
cdr3_aa: CASSFPGLKARDETQYF
cdr3_nt: TGTGCCAGCAGCTTTCCGGGACTAAAGGCTCGGGATGAGACCCAGTACTTC

j_call: TRBJ1-1
cdr3_length: 16
clone_size: NA
d_call: NA
v_call: TRBV30
cdr3_aa: CAWSGRQVFMNTEAFF
cdr3_nt: TGTGCCTGGAGTGGGAGACAGGTATTTATGAACACTGAAGCTTTCTTT

j_call: TRBJ1-3
cdr3_length: 15
clone_size: NA
d_call: NA
v_call: TRBV5-1
cdr3_aa: CASSLEGVSGNTIYF
cdr3_nt: TGCGCCAGCAGCTTGGAAGGGGTCTCTGGAAACACCATATATTTT

j_call: TRBJ1-2
cdr3_length: 14
clone_size: NA
d_call: NA
v_call: TRBV6-5
cdr3_aa: CASSPRPGLYGYTF
cdr3_nt: TGTGCCAGCAGTCCTCGTCCCGGACTTTATGGCTACACCTTC